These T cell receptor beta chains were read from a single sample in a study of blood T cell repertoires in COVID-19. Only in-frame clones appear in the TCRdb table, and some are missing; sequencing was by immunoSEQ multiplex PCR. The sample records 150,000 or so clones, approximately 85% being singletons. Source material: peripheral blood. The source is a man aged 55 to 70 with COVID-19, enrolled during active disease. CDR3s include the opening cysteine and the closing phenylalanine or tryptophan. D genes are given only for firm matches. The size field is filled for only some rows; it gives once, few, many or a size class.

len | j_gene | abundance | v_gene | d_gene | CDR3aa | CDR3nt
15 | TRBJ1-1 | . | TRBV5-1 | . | CASSLYPQLNTEAFF | TGCGCCAGCAGCTTGTATCCCCAGTTGAACACTGAAGCTTTCTTT
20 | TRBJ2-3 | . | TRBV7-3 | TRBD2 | CASSLRVGFGLAGEVDTQYF | TGTGCCAGCAGCTTAAGAGTCGGGTTCGGGCTAGCGGGAGAGGTAGATACGCAGTATTTT
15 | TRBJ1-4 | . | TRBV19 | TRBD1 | CASTDLDRAGEKLFF | TGTGCCAGTACCGACCTGGACAGGGCGGGGGAAAAACTGTTTTTT
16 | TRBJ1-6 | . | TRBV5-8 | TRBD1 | CASSLGQTGVNSPLHF | TGTGCCAGCAGCTTAGGACAGACAGGGGTGAATTCACCCCTCCACTTT
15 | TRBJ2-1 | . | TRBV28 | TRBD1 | CASSYGQALRNEQFF | TGTGCCAGCAGTTACGGACAGGCCCTCCGTAATGAGCAGTTCTTC
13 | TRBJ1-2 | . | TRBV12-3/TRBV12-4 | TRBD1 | CASSLGDSGRCTF | TGTGCCAGCAGTCTTGGGGACAGTGGTCGCTGCACCTTC
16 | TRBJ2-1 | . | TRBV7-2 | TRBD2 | CASSLVGGRAYNEQFF | TGTGCCAGCAGCTTAGTGGGCGGGAGAGCTTACAATGAGCAGTTCTTC
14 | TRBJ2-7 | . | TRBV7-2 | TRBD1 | CASSLVQGANEQYF | TGTGCCAGCAGCCTGGTACAGGGGGCGAACGAGCAGTACTTC
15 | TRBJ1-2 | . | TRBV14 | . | CASSQEYAGLYGYTF | TGTGCCAGCAGCCAAGAGTATGCAGGGCTCTATGGCTACACCTTC
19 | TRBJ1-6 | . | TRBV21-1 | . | CASSKRRATGESYNSPLHF | TGTGCCAGCAGCAAAAGAAGGGCGACAGGCGAATCCTATAATTCACCCCTCCACTTT
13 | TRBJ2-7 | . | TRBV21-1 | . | CASSLRRGWEQYF | TGTGCCAGCAGCCTCAGGAGGGGCTGGGAGCAGTACTTC
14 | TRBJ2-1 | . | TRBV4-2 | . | CASSQVPGAAEQFF | TGTGCCAGCAGCCAAGTCCCGGGAGCGGCTGAGCAGTTCTTC
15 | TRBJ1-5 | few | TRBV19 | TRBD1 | CASSIQGTGGQPQHF | TGTGCCAGTAGTATACAGGGGACAGGTGGGCAGCCCCAGCATTTT